This entry lists 32 T cell receptor beta chains sequenced from one sample in a study of cytomegalovirus exposure and HLA in healthy donors. The PCR employed 60 Vbeta primers together with 13 Jbeta primers. Sequencing used immunoSEQ multiplex PCR; TCRdb keeps in-frame clones, though not all of them. The sample comprises some 200,000 clones, about two thirds of which are singletons, and approximately 2.5% rests with the top ten. The source material was PBMCs. All receptors derive from a man aged 35-49 years in good health and CMV-seropositive.

The genes are TRBV27 and TRBJ2-7; possibly TRBD2 for D (6 bases). The CDR3 runs to 15 residues. V lost 3 bases, J lost 2 bases, and 14 bases lay in between. CDR1 and CDR2 from the germline V gene are MNHEY and SMNVEV (reference sequence). The CDR3 region is CASSFSTGSPYEQYF. The CDR3 nucleotides read TGTGCCAGCAGTTTCTCGACCGGGAGTCCCTACGAGCAGTACTTC.

V is TRBV5-4 and J is TRBJ1-3, with D perhaps matching TRBD1 (5 bases). V lost 0 bases to trimming and J lost 2 bases, with 12 bases between them. The CDR3 extends over 16 amino acids. CDR1 and CDR2 (germline): SGHNT, YYREEE (reference sequence). The CDR3 coding sequence is TGTGCCAGCAGCTTGGCAGGGCTTGTAGCTGGAAACACCATATATTTT. Encoded protein: CASSLAGLVAGNTIYF.

This chain joins TRBV6-6 and TRBJ2-7; D might be TRBD1 (5 bases). The CDR3 spans 14 residues. The V end was cut by 0 bases, the J end by 3 bases, with 9 bases between. CDR1 and CDR2 (germline): MNHNY, SVGAGI (reference sequence). The CDR3 spells CASSYSWQGYEQYF. In DNA form, the CDR3 reads TGTGCCAGCAGTTACTCATGGCAGGGCTACGAGCAGTACTTC.

This clone occurred once. The chain joins TRBV7-9 to TRBJ1-2, with D tentatively TRBD1 (5 bases). CDR1 is SEHNR, CDR2 FQNEAQ, per germline (reference sequence). This CDR3 is built from 14 residues. V was shortened by 2 bases and J by 8 bases, with 15 bases between the two germline ends. The CDR3 spells CASSLTRGFEGYTF. In DNA form, the CDR3 reads TGTGCCAGCAGCTTAACGCGGGGGTTCGAAGGCTACACCTTC. Combining the CDR3 with reference TRBV7-9 and TRBJ1-2 gives the whole variable domain DTGVSQNPRHKITKRGQNVTFRCDPISEHNRLYWYRQTLGQGPEFLTYFQNEAQLEKSRLLSDRFSAERPKGSFSTLEIQRTEQGDSAMYLCASSLTRGFEGYTFGSGTRLTVV.

The J gene is TRBJ2-7, the V gene TRBV4-1; 9 positions match TRBD1. From germline, CDR1 is MGHRA and CDR2 YSYEKL. This CDR3 comprises 14 residues. With V trimmed by 5 bases and J by 3 bases, 5 bases remained unmatched. For the CDR3, the DNA is TGCGCCAGCAGCACCCGGGACAGGGTCTACGAGCAGTACTTC. This gives the protein CASSTRDRVYEQYF.

Regarding this clone: Other DNA sequences in the same sample also yield this CDR3. The rearrangement links TRBV6-5 to TRBJ2-7; possible D gene TRBD1, 6 bases. Per germline, CDR1 MNHEY and CDR2 SVGAGI. The length of the CDR3 is 14 residues. V lost 0 bases to trimming and J lost 4 bases, with 10 bases between them. This CDR3 is CASSYSTQGYEQYF. The CDR3 coding sequence is TGTGCCAGCAGTTACTCGACCCAGGGGTACGAGCAGTACTTC.

This clone was counted a single time. This sequence joins TRBV4-1 and TRBJ2-7, with D perhaps matching TRBD2 (6 bases). Deletions cut 4 bases from V and 3 bases from J, with 13 bases between. CDR3 length: 14 residues. Germline V gene data show CDR1 as MGHRA and CDR2 as YSYEKL. CDR3 bases: TGCGCCAGCAGCCGGGCGGGACTCGGCTACGAGCAGTACTTC. It translates to CASSRAGLGYEQYF.

The chain recombines TRBV4-3 with TRBJ2-2; unclear D gene. Germline assignment: CDR1 LGHNA and CDR2 YSLEER. CDR3 length equals 15 residues. V was trimmed by 0 bases and J by 3 bases, leaving 8 bases between them. The CDR3 DNA is TGCGCCAGCAGCCAAGAGTACAGTTACACCGGGGAGCTGTTTTTT. Encoded protein: CASSQEYSYTGELFF.

V gene TRBV2 combines with J gene TRBJ2-2; the D gene is possibly TRBD1 (6 bases). CDR1 and CDR2 from the germline V gene are SNHLY and FYNNEI. CDR3 size: 14 residues. The V gene lost 7 bases and the J gene lost 2 bases, with 11 bases spanning the gap. The CDR3 sequence is CASKQGQNTGELFF. The CDR3 DNA reads TGTGCCAGCAAACAGGGACAAAACACCGGGGAGCTGTTTTTT.

This clone was seen just once. The gene calls are TRBV18 and TRBJ2-5; no definite D call. This CDR3 has 13 residues. Germline V CDR1 and CDR2: KGHSH, LQKENI. Between the trimmed V and J ends, which lost 2 bases and 0 bases, there was a span of 4 bases. CDR3: CASSPSYQETQYF. In nucleotides, the CDR3 is TGTGCCAGCTCACCATCCTACCAAGAGACCCAGTACTTC.

The V call is TRBV6-1, the J call TRBJ1-3; D call uncertain. Germline assignment: CDR1 MNHNS and CDR2 SASEGT. V shed 4 bases and J shed 4 bases, with 11 bases lying between them. The CDR3 totals 14 residues. The CDR3 DNA sequence: TGTGCCAGCAGTGCTGGAGGGTCCGGAAACACCATATATTTT. It codes for CASSAGGSGNTIYF.

V gene TRBV6-4 combines with J gene TRBJ2-1; TRBD2 is a possible D gene (6 bases). Germline CDR1 is MRHNA and CDR2 is SNTAGT. CDR3 length: 14 residues. V was pared by 2 bases and J by 4 bases, with 9 bases between. Here the CDR3 reads CASSDRGGYNEQFF. The CDR3 region has the DNA TGTGCCAGCAGTGACCGTGGAGGGTACAATGAGCAGTTCTTC.

V is TRBV19 and J is TRBJ2-7; TRBD1 agrees at 7 bases. CDR3 length equals 14 residues. With V trimmed by 9 bases and J by 2 bases, 10 bases remained unmatched. The germline V gene encodes CDR1 LNHDA and CDR2 SQIVND (reference sequence). CDR3 nucleotides: TGTGCCAGCCATTCCGGGACAGACCCCTACGAGCAGTACTTC. Translating gives CASHSGTDPYEQYF.

This clone has a handful of counts. The chain's CDR3 is CASSQALNTGELFF. In DNA form, the CDR3 reads TGTGCCAGCAGCCAAGCCTTGAACACCGGGGAGCTGTTTTTT. The chain employs TRBV4-2 and TRBJ2-2; D not resolved. The V end lost 1 base, the J end lost 1 base, and 4 bases lay between the germline ends. The CDR3 has 14 amino acids. Germline CDR1 and CDR2: LGHNA and YNFKEQ.

The chain employs TRBV29-1 and TRBJ2-2; maybe TRBD1 (6 bases). V was clipped by 6 bases and J by 6 bases, with 20 bases between them. Per the germline V gene, CDR1 is SQVTM and CDR2 is ANQGSEA. The CDR3 is made up of 15 amino acids. The CDR3 DNA sequence: TGCAGCGTCGCGACAGTGAGGGGGATAGCCGGGGAGCTGTTTTTT. Its protein is CSVATVRGIAGELFF.

This chain joins TRBV5-6 and TRBJ1-3; D uncertain. This CDR3 has 14 amino acids. V lost 2 bases, J lost 4 bases, and 10 bases lay in between. The V gene's germline CDR1 is SGHDT and CDR2 YYEEEE. CDR3 amino acids: CASSFGGRGNTIYF. DNA for the CDR3: TGTGCCAGCAGCTTTGGAGGTCGAGGAAACACCATATATTTT.

The chain combines TRBV7-2 with TRBJ2-7, with unresolved D. Germline loops: CDR1 SGHTA, CDR2 FQGNSA. This CDR3 is built from 14 residues. V lost 2 bases and J 2 bases, leaving 10 bases between the germline ends. The CDR3 loop reads CASSLTRPAYEQYF. CDR3 nucleotide sequence: TGTGCCAGCAGCTTAACCAGGCCCGCCTACGAGCAGTACTTC. The complete variable domain, with remaining parts taken from reference TRBV7-2 and TRBJ2-7, reads GAGVSQSPSNKVTEKGKDVELRCDPISGHTALYWYRQSLGQGLEFLIYFQGNSAPDKSGLPSDRFSAERTGGSVSTLTIQRTQQEDSAVYLCASSLTRPAYEQYFGPGTRLTVT.

This rearrangement joins TRBV5-1 to TRBJ1-6; D call uncertain. CDR3 length: 15 amino acids. V lost 0 bases, J lost 2 bases, and 6 bases lay in between. Germline CDR1 is SGHRS and CDR2 is YFSETQ. Here the CDR3 reads CASSLEAAYNSPLHF. The CDR3 DNA sequence: TGCGCCAGCAGCTTGGAGGCGGCCTATAATTCACCCCTCCACTTT.

This chain uses TRBV2 with TRBJ2-7, with 10 bases matching TRBD1. Germline V gene sequence: CDR1 SNHLY, CDR2 FYNNEI. The J segment lost 4 bases and the V segment lost 3 bases, leaving 9 bases of the junction unmatched. The CDR3 runs 16 residues. The CDR3 sequence: CASSEQGGTGVYEQYF. CDR3 nucleotides: TGTGCCAGCAGTGAGCAGGGAGGGACAGGGGTTTACGAGCAGTACTTC. The full variable domain, rest sourced from reference TRBV2 and TRBJ2-7, is EPEVTQTPSHQVTQMGQEVILRCVPISNHLYFYWYRQILGQKVEFLVSFYNNEISEKSEIFDDQFSVERPDGSNFTLKIRSTKLEDSAMYFCASSEQGGTGVYEQYFGPGTRLTVT.

This chain connects TRBV6-1 to TRBJ2-7; D is perhaps TRBD1 (5 bases). Germline loops: CDR1 MNHNS, CDR2 SASEGT. The length of the CDR3 is 12 residues. The V and J ends lost 6 bases and 7 bases respectively, with 13 bases between them. CDR3 sequence: CASRRGQGEQYF. In DNA, the CDR3 is TGTGCCAGCAGAAGGGGCCAAGGGGAGCAGTACTTC.

To note about this clone: One junction end does not reproduce the germline sequence, and a read error may be involved. J is TRBJ2-1 and V is TRBV15, with 11 bases fitting TRBD2. CDR1 is LNHNV, CDR2 YYDKDF, per germline (reference sequence). The CDR3 has 17 residues. The CDR3 DNA sequence: TGTGCCACCAGCAGGGGTAGCGGGGGGGCGTCCTTCAATGAGCAGTTCTTC. Translation gives CATSRGSGGASFNEQFF. Full variable domain (remainder filled in from reference TRBV15 and TRBJ2-1): DAMVIQNPRYQVTQFGKPVTLSCSQTLNHNVMYWYQQKSSQAPKLLFHYYDKDFNNEADTPDNFQSRRPNTSFCFLDIRSPGLGDTAMYLCATSRGSGGASFNEQFFGPGTRLTVL.

The chain is built from TRBV12-5 and TRBJ1-5, with 9 bases identical to TRBD1. This CDR3 has 19 residues. V lost 0 bases to trimming and J lost 3 bases; unmatched junction nucleotides: 12. Germline assignment: CDR1 LGHNT and CDR2 FRNRAP. This chain's CDR3 is CASGLVLGRTGVNNQPQHF. The CDR3, as DNA: TGTGCTAGTGGTTTGGTACTGGGCCGGACAGGGGTGAACAATCAGCCCCAGCATTTT.

This rearrangement joins TRBV6-6 to TRBJ2-7; 8 bases map to TRBD1. Looked up from germline, CDR1 is MNHNY and CDR2 is SVGAGI (reference sequence). The CDR3 is 14 residues long. V lost 6 bases to trimming and J lost 3 bases; unmatched junction nucleotides: 7. This CDR3 is CASRNQGANYEQYF. CDR3 coding DNA: TGTGCCAGCAGGAATCAGGGGGCCAACTACGAGCAGTACTTC.

A few counts support this clone. The chain employs TRBV12-2 and TRBJ2-3; the DNA was not compared with TRBD1, the D call given in the table. TRBV12-2 is recorded as a pseudogene. The CDR3 sequence is 20 residues long. In nucleotides, the CDR3 is TGTGCAAGTCGCTTAGCCTTAGGACAGCCCATACCCCGTCATTCCGATACGCAGTATTTT. This gives the protein CASRLALGQPIPRHSDTQYF.

The chain recombines TRBV6-4 with TRBJ2-1, with 9 bases lining up with TRBD1. The V and J ends lost 4 bases and 0 bases, in that order; junction bases with no gene match: 4. The CDR3 covers 16 residues. Germline CDR1 MRHNA, CDR2 SNTAGT. CDR3 sequence reads: CASSGTGGSSYNEQFF. The CDR3 region has the DNA TGTGCCAGCAGTGGTACAGGGGGCTCCTCCTACAATGAGCAGTTCTTC.

This clone was recorded once. The J gene is TRBJ2-1, the V gene TRBV4-1; TRBD2 agrees at 7 bases. CDR1 and CDR2 (germline): MGHRA, YSYEKL. This CDR3 contains 13 residues. The V gene end was trimmed by 3 bases and the J gene end by 8 bases; junction bases not matched to a gene: 4. DNA for the CDR3: TGCGCCAGCAGCCAGGGGGGGTACTATGAGCAGTTCTTC. This translates into CASSQGGYYEQFF.

The chain carries TRBV28 and TRBJ2-7, with D perhaps TRBD1 (5 bases). The V gene's germline CDR1 is MDHEN and CDR2 SYDVKM. Trimming shortened V by 7 bases and J by 1 base, and 20 bases separated the two germline ends. The CDR3 consists of 16 residues. For the CDR3, the DNA is TGTGCCAGCAATCGCGACGAGGCAGGGTCATCCTACGAGCAGTACTTC. Protein sequence: CASNRDEAGSSYEQYF.

The CDR3 reads CASSNRAPRDYGYTF. Written as DNA, the CDR3 is TGTGCCAGCAGCAACCGGGCCCCGAGGGACTATGGCTACACCTTC. The rearrangement uses TRBV7-8 and TRBJ1-2, with D unclear. The CDR3 totals 15 residues. CDR1 is SGHVS, CDR2 FQNEAQ, per germline. The V end was cut by 5 bases, the J end by 3 bases, with 16 bases between.

The V gene is TRBV9, the J gene TRBJ2-1; TRBD2 aligns across 10 bases. Germline CDR1 reads SGDLS; CDR2 reads YYNGEE. The CDR3 runs 18 residues. V lost 4 bases, J lost 6 bases, and 16 bases stayed unmatched. Here the CDR3 DNA reads TGTGCCAGCAGCCCCTTAAGCGTCAGCGGGGGGGCCGTCAATGAGCAGTTCTTC. Its protein is CASSPLSVSGGAVNEQFF.

The V and J genes are TRBV19 and TRBJ2-3, with D possibly matching TRBD2 (6 bases). Germline CDR1 is LNHDA and CDR2 is SQIVND (reference sequence). The CDR3 loop spans 14 amino acids. V was shortened by 5 bases and J by 4 bases, with 13 bases between the two germline ends. CDR3: CASSPLGGPDTQYF. CDR3 coding DNA: TGTGCCAGTAGTCCTTTGGGAGGCCCAGATACGCAGTATTTT.

The chain employs TRBV29-1 and TRBJ2-1, with 8 bases aligning to TRBD1. The V segment lost 4 bases and the J segment 7 bases; nucleotides outside the gene matches: 6. CDR3 length: 13 residues. Per the germline V gene, CDR1 is SQVTM and CDR2 is ANQGSEA. CDR3: CSVGQGNWNEQFF. In nucleotides, the CDR3 is TGCAGCGTTGGACAGGGGAACTGGAATGAGCAGTTCTTC.

V gene TRBV13 combines with J gene TRBJ2-7; TRBD1 matches at 7 bases. In germline, CDR1 is PRHDT, CDR2 FYEKMQ (reference sequence). This CDR3 comprises 14 residues. The junction had 0 bases not matched to a gene; V was cut back by 1 base and J by 0 bases. For the CDR3, the DNA is TGTGCCAGCAGCTTAGAGGGGGCCTCCTACGAGCAGTACTTC. Amino acids: CASSLEGASYEQYF.